The 5 T cell receptor beta chains in this list originate from one sample, sequenced in a study of T cell responses to AZD1222 COVID-19 vaccine. Sequencing used immunoSEQ multiplex PCR; TCRdb keeps in-frame clones, though not all of them. The sample has about 140,000 clones, around nine tenths seen once. Source: peripheral blood, taken 28 days after the second AZD1222 dose. All receptors come from an adult who received the AZD1222 COVID-19 vaccine.

The chain has TRBV18 and TRBJ2-7; possibly TRBD2 for D (5 bases). The CDR3 loop spans 16 amino acids. Trimming cost V 5 bases and J 0 bases, with 17 bases left between them. Germline CDR1 KGHSH, CDR2 LQKENI. DNA for the CDR3: TGTGCCAGCTCATCGCGCGGGTACGGGCTCTCCTACGAGCAGTACTTC. The encoded protein is CASSSRGYGLSYEQYF.

V usage is TRBV18 and J usage is TRBJ1-2; D unclear. There are 14 residues in the CDR3. Trimming removed 8 bases at V and 2 bases at J, with 15 bases between. Germline values: CDR1 KGHSH, CDR2 LQKENI. CDR3 nucleotide sequence: TGTGCCAGCACGCCCATCGATGGGAACTATGGCTACACCTTC. Its translation: CASTPIDGNYGYTF.

This rearrangement joins TRBV12-3 or TRBV12-4 to TRBJ2-3; TRBD2 might be the D (6 bases). Between the trimmed V and J ends, which lost 3 bases and 6 bases, there was a span of 7 bases. This CDR3 has 12 amino acids. CDR3 protein: CASSLEGDTQYF. CDR3 coding DNA: TGTGCCAGCAGTTTGGAGGGGGATACGCAGTATTTT.

V gene TRBV3-1 (or the pseudogene TRBV3-2) combines with J gene TRBJ1-2; 7 bases are a match to TRBD1. The CDR3 sequence is 13 residues long. Germline assignment: CDR1 LGHDT and CDR2 YNNKEL (reference sequence). V lost 2 bases, J lost 6 bases, and 3 bases stayed unmatched. The DNA of the CDR3 is TGTGCCAGCAGCCAACGAGGGGGCGATGGCTACACCTTC. This gives the protein CASSQRGGDGYTF.

The chain recombines TRBV5-1 with TRBJ1-1, with no clear D. The V and J ends lost 0 bases and 10 bases respectively, with 16 bases between them. The CDR3 runs 14 residues. Germline V CDR1 and CDR2: SGHRS, YFSETQ. Written as DNA, the CDR3 is TGCGCCAGCAGCTTGGAAGGAGCGCGTTGGGGAGCTTTCTTT. As protein: CASSLEGARWGAFF.